One sample yielded the 6 T cell receptor beta chains listed below, sequenced in a study of shared T cell receptors in the human thymus. The repertoire was sequenced with immunoSEQ multiplex PCR; TCRdb's copy has only in-frame clones and lacks some. The table lists hundreds of thousands of clones, more than 70% of them singletons. The sample was also linked to a second study, of human thymus T cells.

Sequenced material: thymocytes. These receptors came from a boy younger than two with a congenital heart defect.

The chain is built from TRBV25-1 and TRBJ2-2; TRBD2 might be the D (6 bases). The CDR3 has 16 residues. Germline loops: CDR1 MGHDK, CDR2 SYGVNS. V gave up 3 bases and J gave up 5 bases, with 16 bases separating them. The CDR3: CASSDTRGRVTGELFF. The CDR3, as DNA: TGTGCCAGCAGTGATACGCGGGGTCGAGTTACCGGGGAGCTGTTTTTT. Full variable domain (rest looked up from reference TRBV25-1 and TRBJ2-2): EADIYQTPRYLVIGTGKKITLECSQTMGHDKMYWYQQDPGMELHLIHYSYGVNSTEKGDLSSESTVSRIRTEHFPLTLESARPSHTSQYLCASSDTRGRVTGELFFGEGSRLTVL.

This chain connects TRBV9 to TRBJ2-2; a weak D match, TRBD1 (5 bases). Trimming took off 2 bases at V and 4 bases at J, with 36 bases between the two ends. Germline V gives CDR1 SGDLS, CDR2 YYNGEE. CDR3 length equals 23 residues. The CDR3 DNA follows: TGTGCCAGCAGCGTCTCTCAGCCTTTAACCGAGAAGGGGCCAGGCTATTTCACCGGGGAGCTGTTTTTT. Translated, it gives CASSVSQPLTEKGPGYFTGELFF.

V is TRBV5-4 and J is TRBJ2-2, with 13 bases fitting TRBD2. This CDR3 comprises 17 residues. Germline lookup yields CDR1 SGHNT and CDR2 YYREEE (reference sequence). The junction had 8 bases not matched to a gene; V was cut back by 5 bases and J by 4 bases. The CDR3 bases are TGTGCCAGCAGTTGTACAGGACTAGCGGGAGTCACCGGGGAGCTGTTTTTT. Translation gives CASSCTGLAGVTGELFF.

This clone occurred once. This sequence joins TRBV7-9 and TRBJ1-1; the D gene is possibly TRBD1 (6 bases). The germline V and J ends were trimmed by 3 bases and 2 bases, with 10 bases remaining between them. The CDR3 contains 14 residues. Germline CDR1 SEHNR, CDR2 FQNEAQ (reference sequence). The CDR3 region has the DNA TGTGCCAGCAGCTTTCCGGACAGTAACACTGAAGCTTTCTTT. Amino acid sequence: CASSFPDSNTEAFF.

As DNA, the CDR3 is TGTGCCAGCAGCGTGGGAACAGGGGTTTTCACTGAAGCTTTCTTT. Translated, it gives CASSVGTGVFTEAFF. The chain uses TRBV9 and TRBJ1-1; TRBD1 agrees at 7 bases. The CDR3 runs to 15 residues. V shed 2 bases and J 4 bases; nucleotides not matched to a gene: 8. From germline, CDR1 is SGDLS and CDR2 YYNGEE.

The chain carries TRBV4-1 and TRBJ1-2; a possible D gene is TRBD1 (6 bases). The CDR3 sequence is 14 residues long. Trimming took off 6 bases at V and 6 bases at J, with 17 bases between the two ends. Germline-derived CDR1 and CDR2 are MGHRA and YSYEKL. The CDR3 here is CASRNKQGSNGYTF. The CDR3 bases are TGCGCCAGCAGAAACAAACAGGGAAGTAATGGCTACACCTTC.